The next 22 T cell receptor beta chains were all read from a single sample in a study of early T cells in non-severe SARS-CoV-2 infection. TCRdb redid the calling of the 5' RACE reads with MiXCR, one entry per CDR3 protein. The sample lists roughly 28,000 distinct CDR3 sequences, about 5% occurring once. Material for sequencing was whole blood. Receptors were obtained from an adult who was a healthcare worker with PCR-confirmed SARS-CoV-2 infection or an uninfected control (not recorded which).

Only a few counts were recorded for this clonotype. The J gene is TRBJ2-3, the V gene TRBV6-6; no clear D. Germline V gene lookup returns CDR1 MNHNY and CDR2 SVGAGI (reference sequence). Trimming shortened V by 5 bases and J by 0 bases, and 6 bases separated the two germline ends. The CDR3 covers 13 residues. The CDR3 nucleotides are TGTGCCAGCAGTCGCGACAGCACAGATACGCAGTATTTT. Translating gives CASSRDSTDTQYF.

This clonotype ranks as medium-sized. The chain joins TRBV28 to TRBJ1-1, with D possibly being TRBD1 (6 bases). CDR3 length: 13 amino acids. Deletions cut 1 base from V and 3 bases from J, with 6 bases between. The germline CDR1 and CDR2 sequences are MDHEN and SYDVKM. The CDR3: CASSLYRDTEAFF. The CDR3 DNA is TGTGCCAGCAGTTTATACAGGGACACTGAAGCTTTCTTT.

This clonotype was picked up many times. V usage is TRBV30 and J usage is TRBJ2-3, with D perhaps matching TRBD1 (6 bases). The V end lost 3 bases, the J end lost 0 bases, and 10 bases lay between the germline ends. This CDR3 is 14 amino acids long. CDR1 GTSNPN and CDR2 SVGIG come from the germline V gene (reference sequence). This CDR3 is CAWRGTLSTDTQYF. The CDR3 region has the DNA TGTGCCTGGAGGGGGACATTAAGCACAGATACGCAGTATTTT.

This clonotype was counted ten times or more. The chain recombines TRBV6-2 or TRBV6-3 with TRBJ1-1; D unclear. Germline-derived CDR1 and CDR2 are MNHEY and SVGEGT. The CDR3 has 16 residues. The V gene lost 2 bases and the J gene lost 1 base, with 14 bases spanning the gap. The CDR3 loop is CASSYRVGRRNTEAFF. The CDR3 nucleotides are TGTGCCAGCAGTTACAGGGTTGGCAGAAGGAACACTGAAGCTTTCTTT.

This clonotype was picked up many times. The chain joins TRBV6-6 to TRBJ1-5, with TRBD1 matching over 7 bases. Germline CDR1 MNHNY, CDR2 SVGAGI (reference sequence). CDR3 size: 15 residues. J lost 2 bases, V lost 5 bases, and 6 bases had no gene match. CDR3 DNA: TGTGCCAGCAGTGCTTCAGGGGGTGGCAATCAGCCCCAGCATTTT. Protein sequence: CASSASGGGNQPQHF.

The rearrangement links TRBV10-2 to TRBJ2-2; D call uncertain. The CDR3 totals 12 residues. Germline CDR1 WSHSY, CDR2 SAAADI. The V gene lost 6 bases and the J gene lost 7 bases, with 9 bases spanning the gap. CDR3 sequence reads: CASSGYDGELFF. The CDR3 nucleotides read TGCGCCAGCAGCGGGTATGACGGGGAGCTGTTTTTT.

There are a few counts of this clonotype. The rearrangement links TRBV27 to TRBJ2-4; maybe TRBD2 (5 bases). Germline-derived CDR1 and CDR2 are MNHEY and SMNVEV (reference sequence). The V end was cut by 5 bases, the J end by 2 bases, with 10 bases between. CDR3 length: 14 residues. CDR3 bases: TGTGCCAGCAGTGCTCGGGGAACCAAAAACATTCAGTACTTC. As protein: CASSARGTKNIQYF.

The sample holds a few counts of this clonotype. The chain is built from TRBV6-2 or TRBV6-3 and TRBJ2-3, with TRBD2 identical over 10 bases. CDR3 length equals 15 residues. CDR1 MNHEY and CDR2 SVGEGT come from the germline V gene. V gave up 6 bases and J gave up 3 bases; unmatched junction bases: 6. CDR3 nucleotides: TGTGCCAGCAGCCATCAGACTAGCGGGACAGATACGCAGTATTTT. This gives the protein CASSHQTSGTDTQYF.

By sample fraction, this clonotype is medium-sized. The chain carries TRBV4-1 and TRBJ2-1; D uncertain. Per the germline V gene, CDR1 is MGHRA and CDR2 is YSYEKL. The CDR3 sequence is 17 residues long. V was pared by 3 bases and J by 0 bases, with 15 bases between. The CDR3 loop reads CASSQIDLGFSYNEQFF. For the CDR3, the DNA is TGCGCCAGCAGCCAGATTGACCTAGGTTTCTCCTACAATGAGCAGTTCTTC.

This chain connects TRBV14 to TRBJ2-1; D not certain. Trimming stripped 2 bases from V and 3 bases from J, with 5 bases between. The CDR3 runs to 13 residues. CDR1 is SGHDN and CDR2 is FVKESK in the germline V gene. The chain's CDR3 is CASSQSIYNEQFF. CDR3 coding DNA: TGTGCCAGCAGCCAATCTATCTACAATGAGCAGTTCTTC.

The table lists this clonotype with many counts. The chain uses TRBV4-1 and TRBJ1-4, with a weak D call TRBD1 (6 bases). Trimming pared 4 bases from V and 6 bases from J, leaving 15 bases between. Per the germline V gene, CDR1 is MGHRA and CDR2 is YSYEKL. This CDR3 spans 15 amino acids. The DNA for the CDR3 is TGCGCCAGCAGCCGGACGGACAAGGGGGATGAAAAACTGTTTTTT. Translating gives CASSRTDKGDEKLFF.

This clonotype was seen many times. The gene calls are TRBV12-3 or TRBV12-4 and TRBJ1-2; D uncertain. CDR3 size: 14 residues. The V gene lost 7 bases and the J gene lost 8 bases, with 20 bases spanning the gap. In DNA, the CDR3 is TGTGCCAGCAACTTTAGGAAGGGCAGGCGCGGCTACACCTTC. Encoded protein: CASNFRKGRRGYTF.

This clonotype was seen ten or more times. The rearrangement joins TRBV5-1 to TRBJ2-5, with D tentatively TRBD1 or TRBD2 (5 bases each). The CDR3 runs 15 residues. Germline CDR1 SGHRS, CDR2 YFSETQ. Trimming removed 0 bases from V and 5 bases from J, with 14 bases in between. This chain's CDR3 is CASSLANGAKETQYF. DNA for the CDR3: TGCGCCAGCAGCTTGGCGAACGGGGCCAAGGAGACCCAGTACTTC.

This clonotype appeared many times. The rearrangement links TRBV5-1 to TRBJ2-3, with unresolved D. The CDR3 sequence is 12 residues long. Trimming took off 0 bases at V and 3 bases at J, with 2 bases between the two ends. Germline-derived CDR1 and CDR2 are SGHRS and YFSETQ. The CDR3 bases are TGCGCCAGCAGCTTGGATACAGATACGCAGTATTTT. Its protein product is CASSLDTDTQYF.

The sample holds a few counts of this clonotype. The chain uses TRBV3-1 and TRBJ2-7, with 10 bases that match TRBD2. With V trimmed by 3 bases and J by 6 bases, 5 bases remained unmatched. This CDR3 spans 14 amino acids. CDR1 is LGHDT and CDR2 is YNNKEL in the germline V gene (reference sequence). DNA of the CDR3: TGTGCCAGCAGCCATGGGACTAGCGTAGCCGAGCAGTACTTC. Its translation is CASSHGTSVAEQYF.

J is TRBJ1-2 and V is TRBV20-1; D is uncertain. V was trimmed by 1 base and J by 8 bases, leaving 14 bases between them. Germline CDR1 reads DFQATT; CDR2 reads SNEGSKA (reference sequence). The length of the CDR3 is 13 residues. The CDR3 here is CSARARRHVGYTF. The DNA for the CDR3 is TGCAGTGCTAGAGCCCGACGTCACGTAGGCTACACCTTC.

Many counts were recorded for this clonotype. The chain is built from TRBV28 and TRBJ2-5; no definite D call. Trimming stripped 5 bases from V and 1 base from J, with 8 bases between. In germline, CDR1 is MDHEN, CDR2 SYDVKM. CDR3 length equals 13 residues. CDR3 region: CASSPHIQETQYF. CDR3 DNA: TGTGCCAGCAGTCCTCACATCCAAGAGACCCAGTACTTC.

This clonotype was counted between two and nine times. The chain is built from TRBV12-5 and TRBJ2-4, with D hard to call. The CDR3 runs to 14 residues. Trimming shortened V by 2 bases and J by 9 bases, and 14 bases separated the two germline ends. Germline V gives CDR1 LGHNT, CDR2 FRNRAP. CDR3 coding DNA: TGTGCTAGTGGTTTGCAAGGGTTCTACGGCATTCAGTACTTC. Translating gives CASGLQGFYGIQYF.

The chain joins TRBV20-1 to TRBJ2-1, with D perhaps TRBD2 (6 bases). Looked up from germline, CDR1 is DFQATT and CDR2 is SNEGSKA (reference sequence). Between the trimmed V and J ends, which lost 0 bases and 0 bases, there was a span of 12 bases. There are 16 residues in the CDR3. This CDR3 is CSARDPDGSSYNEQFF. The CDR3 region has the DNA TGCAGTGCTAGAGATCCTGACGGGAGCTCCTACAATGAGCAGTTCTTC.

This clonotype was picked up many times. The chain combines TRBV18 with TRBJ2-6, with 7 bases fitting TRBD1. Germline V gene lookup returns CDR1 KGHSH and CDR2 LQKENI. The CDR3 is 18 residues long. V shed 3 bases and J 0 bases; nucleotides not matched to a gene: 8. The CDR3 nucleotides are TGTGCCAGCTCACCTGAGATCGCAGGGGGCTCTGGGGCCAACGTCCTGACTTTC. As protein: CASSPEIAGGSGANVLTF.

This clonotype was seen only a few times. This rearrangement joins TRBV29-1 to TRBJ2-2, with 8 bases aligning to TRBD1. The CDR3 loop spans 11 amino acids. Germline V gene sequence: CDR1 SQVTM, CDR2 ANQGSEA. The V and J ends lost 7 bases and 8 bases, in that order; junction bases with no gene match: 3. The CDR3 loop reads CSATGGGELFF. CDR3 coding DNA: TGCAGCGCTACAGGGGGTGGGGAGCTGTTTTTT.

The chain carries TRBV7-2 and TRBJ2-7; D is perhaps TRBD1 (6 bases). This CDR3 is built from 15 residues. CDR1 is SGHTA and CDR2 is FQGNSA in the germline V gene. Between the trimmed V and J ends, which lost 5 bases and 3 bases, there was a span of 17 bases. CDR3 nucleotides: TGTGCCAGCAGCCCCAAGGGACATCCAATCTACGAGCAGTACTTC. The encoded protein is CASSPKGHPIYEQYF.